A single T cell receptor (beta chain) is shown here with its context. The data stem from a study of blood T cell repertoires in COVID-19. Across the whole study: The samples span acute and convalescent COVID-19 from the United States, Italy and Spain.

Generated by immunoSEQ multiplex PCR, the TCRdb table keeps only in-frame clones and is missing some. The data contain around 100,000 clones, under 80% of them singletons. Trimming took off 5 bases at V and 2 bases at J, with 13 bases between the two ends. CDR1 is MGHDK and CDR2 is SYGVNS in the germline V gene. The CDR3 spans 14 residues. The sequencing sample was made of peripheral blood. The sequence derives from a man between 65 and 79 years old with active or convalescent COVID-19. This chain links TRBV25-1 with TRBJ2-7, with D tentatively TRBD2 (5 bases). For the CDR3, the DNA is TGTGCCAGCAGTAAAAGGACTGCCCCCTACGAGCAGTACTTC. This encodes CASSKRTAPYEQYF.